This record covers a single T cell receptor (beta chain). Original handling: For nucleated cells, counts were estimated from reference gene primer amplification. TCRdb's copy holds only in-frame clones and misses some; the assay was immunoSEQ multiplex PCR. The D gene and trimming were derived from the DNA, and the V and J assignments and clone size from that table. The sample records approximately 66,000 clones, about 90% being singletons. Between the trimmed V and J ends, which lost 6 bases and 4 bases, there was a span of 18 bases. Germline values: CDR1 LNHDA, CDR2 SQIVND (reference sequence). The CDR3 covers 16 residues. The entry originates in a study of blood T cell repertoires in COVID-19. Study information: Sites in the United States, Italy and Spain provided acute and convalescent COVID-19 samples. T cells, B-cell-depleted T cells, or PBMCs supplied cDNA or gDNA.

The receptor comes from a man aged 60 to 75 with acute or convalescent COVID-19. The sequenced sample consisted of peripheral blood. The rearrangement joins TRBV19 to TRBJ1-4; perhaps TRBD1 as D (6 bases). The CDR3 is CASSPSGQQLNEKLFF. In DNA form, the CDR3 reads TGTGCCAGTAGCCCCTCCGGACAGCAGCTTAATGAAAAACTGTTTTTT. The full variable domain, rest sourced from reference TRBV19 and TRBJ1-4, is DGGITQSPKYLFRKEGQNVTLSCEQNLNHDAMYWYRQDPGQGLRLIYYSQIVNDFQKGDIAEGYSVSREKKESFPLTVTSAQKNPTAFYLCASSPSGQQLNEKLFFGSGTQLSVL.